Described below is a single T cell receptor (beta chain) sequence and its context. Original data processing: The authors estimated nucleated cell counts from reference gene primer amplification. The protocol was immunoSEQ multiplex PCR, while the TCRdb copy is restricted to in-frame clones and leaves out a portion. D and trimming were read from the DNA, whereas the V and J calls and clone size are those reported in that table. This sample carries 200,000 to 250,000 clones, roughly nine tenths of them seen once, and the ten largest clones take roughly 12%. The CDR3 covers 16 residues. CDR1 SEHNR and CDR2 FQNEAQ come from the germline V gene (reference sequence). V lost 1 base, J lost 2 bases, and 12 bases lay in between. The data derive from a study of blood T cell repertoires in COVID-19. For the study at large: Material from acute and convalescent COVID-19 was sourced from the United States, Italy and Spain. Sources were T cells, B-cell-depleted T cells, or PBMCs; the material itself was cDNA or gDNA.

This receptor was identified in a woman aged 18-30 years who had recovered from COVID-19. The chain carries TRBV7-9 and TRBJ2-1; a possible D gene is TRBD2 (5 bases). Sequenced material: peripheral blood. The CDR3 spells CASSLVMGVTYNEQFF. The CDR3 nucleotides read TGTGCCAGCAGCTTAGTGATGGGAGTCACCTACAATGAGCAGTTCTTC.